Shown below are 21 T cell receptor beta chains from a single sample sequenced in a study of technical replicates of blood from a few donors. Assay: immunoSEQ multiplex PCR; the TCRdb copy retains only in-frame clones and omits some. Here the sample spans more than 80,000 clones, 90% to 96% being singletons. The specimen was T cells isolated from PBMCs. Receptors were obtained from a human donor in good health.

The V gene is TRBV5-8, the J gene TRBJ1-1; the D gene is possibly TRBD1 (6 bases). Germline V gene lookup returns CDR1 SGHTS and CDR2 YDEGEE. V lost 4 bases and J 6 bases, leaving 19 bases between the germline ends. The CDR3 loop spans 15 amino acids. The CDR3 sequence is CASSRTGGAGAEAFF. DNA for the CDR3: TGTGCCAGCAGCCGTACGGGAGGGGCAGGGGCTGAAGCTTTCTTT.

This clone was counted once. The CDR3 sequence is CASSYVQGGGYEQYF. CDR3 sequence (DNA): TGTGCCAGCAGTTACGTACAGGGTGGAGGCTACGAGCAGTACTTC. V usage is TRBV6-5 and J usage is TRBJ2-7, with a weak D call TRBD1 (6 bases). The CDR3 is made up of 15 amino acids. Trimming stripped 2 bases from V and 3 bases from J, with 14 bases between. The V gene's germline CDR1 is MNHEY and CDR2 SVGAGI.

Only one count was recorded for this clone. CDR3 sequence: CASSQDRQSASSGNTIYF. CDR3 bases: TGCGCCAGCAGCCAAGATCGTCAAAGCGCTAGCTCTGGAAACACCATATATTTT. The J gene is TRBJ1-3, the V gene TRBV4-1; D gene uncertain. CDR1 MGHRA and CDR2 YSYEKL come from the germline V gene. The CDR3 is 18 amino acids. Trimming took off 0 bases at V and 0 bases at J, with 15 bases between the two ends.

The CDR3 reads CASTHRRDREFSNEKLFF. CDR3 in DNA: TGTGCCAGCACCCACCGTCGGGACAGAGAATTTTCGAATGAAAAACTGTTTTTT. The chain employs TRBV5-6 and TRBJ1-4; 7 nucleotides match TRBD1. The CDR3 sequence is 18 residues long. Germline CDR1 and CDR2: SGHDT and YYEEEE. Germline trimming cut 6 bases from V and 5 bases from J; bases unmatched to any gene: 19.

The V and J genes are TRBV29-1 and TRBJ2-7; 8 nucleotides align to TRBD2. The germline gives CDR1 SQVTM, CDR2 ANQGSEA. Unmatched junction bases numbered 5, after V lost 6 bases and J lost 1 base. This CDR3 region has 13 residues. The CDR3 DNA is TGCAGCGTCGGACTAGCAGCTTCCTACGAGCAGTACTTC. Translated, it gives CSVGLAASYEQYF.

The chain combines TRBV7-9 with TRBJ2-7; D possibly corresponds to TRBD2 (5 bases). Germline V gives CDR1 SEHNR, CDR2 FQNEAQ (reference sequence). The CDR3 extends over 13 amino acids. The CDR3 loop reads CALSADPGSEQYF. The DNA of the CDR3 is TGTGCTCTTTCGGCGGACCCGGGGTCCGAGCAGTACTTC.

This chain uses TRBV5-6 with TRBJ2-3; tentatively, D is TRBD2 (6 bases). V lost 2 bases and J lost 0, with 16 bases in between. The CDR3 sequence is 17 residues long. CDR1 SGHDT and CDR2 YYEEEE come from the germline V gene. CDR3: CASSFPGGIDSTDTQYF. DNA of the CDR3: TGTGCCAGCAGCTTCCCCGGGGGAATAGATAGCACAGATACGCAGTATTTT. The whole variable domain, filled in from reference TRBV5-6 and TRBJ2-3, reads DAGVTQSPTHLIKTRGQQVTLRCSPKSGHDTVSWYQQALGQGPQFIFQYYEEEERQRGNFPDRFSGHQFPNYSSELNVNALLLGDSALYLCASSFPGGIDSTDTQYFGPGTRLTVL.

V usage is TRBV7-3 and J usage is TRBJ2-3; maybe TRBD2 (5 bases). Germline V gene sequence: CDR1 SGHTA, CDR2 FQGTGA. The CDR3 spans 17 residues. With 5 bases removed from V and 3 bases from J, the gap between germline ends came to 21 bases. CDR3 nucleotide sequence: TGTGCCAGCAGCGTAAATCCGGGGAACTTTCGGACAGATACGCAGTATTTT. This sequence encodes CASSVNPGNFRTDTQYF.

The chain uses TRBV18 and TRBJ2-5; D possibly corresponds to TRBD2 (5 bases). The CDR3 length is 15 residues. Trimming pared 2 bases from V and 1 base from J, leaving 11 bases between. Germline-derived CDR1 and CDR2 are KGHSH and LQKENI. This CDR3 is CASSPMEAIQETQYF. DNA of the CDR3: TGTGCCAGCTCACCAATGGAGGCTATCCAAGAGACCCAGTACTTC.

The V and J genes are TRBV28 and TRBJ2-7, with 8 bases aligning to TRBD1. The V and J ends lost 3 bases and 3 bases, in that order; junction bases with no gene match: 1. The CDR3 consists of 13 residues. Germline-derived CDR1 and CDR2 are MDHEN and SYDVKM. The CDR3 loop reads CASSLTGVYEQYF. The CDR3 DNA reads as TGTGCCAGCAGTTTGACAGGGGTCTACGAGCAGTACTTC.

This clone was counted a single time. The chain links TRBV28 to TRBJ2-2; 9 bases align to TRBD2. The CDR3 extends over 21 amino acids. The V and J ends lost 1 base and 0 bases, in that order; junction bases with no gene match: 15. Germline values: CDR1 MDHEN, CDR2 SYDVKM. The CDR3 nucleotides read TGTGCCAGCAGTTTATCCGGTTTGGGTAGCGGGAGTGAGTCGAACACCGGGGAGCTGTTTTTT. As protein: CASSLSGLGSGSESNTGELFF.

The chain is built from TRBV5-4 and TRBJ2-3; 10 nucleotides agree with TRBD2. CDR3 length: 17 residues. After removal of 0 bases from V and 3 bases from J, the junction contained 7 bases not matched to a gene. Germline V gene data show CDR1 as SGHNT and CDR2 as YYREEE (reference sequence). The CDR3 nucleotides are TGTGCCAGCAGCTTGGTTTTGAGGACTAGCGGAACAGATACGCAGTATTTT. Residues: CASSLVLRTSGTDTQYF.

The chain joins TRBV4-1 to TRBJ1-6; D is uncertain. This CDR3 is built from 17 residues. V lost 2 bases and J lost 4, with 15 bases in between. Germline CDR1 reads MGHRA; CDR2 reads YSYEKL. CDR3 sequence (DNA): TGCGCCAGCAGCCAACAAGGACTGAAAGAATATAATTCACCCCTCCACTTT. The encoded protein is CASSQQGLKEYNSPLHF.

This chain joins TRBV5-4 and TRBJ2-1; TRBD1 agrees at 12 bases. The CDR3 has 15 residues. The J segment lost 7 bases and the V segment lost 3 bases, leaving 5 bases of the junction unmatched. The germline CDR1 and CDR2 sequences are SGHNT and YYREEE (reference sequence). In DNA, the CDR3 is TGTGCCAGCAGCTGGGGACAGGGGGCGTCGAATGAGCAGTTCTTC. Translation gives CASSWGQGASNEQFF.

Written as DNA, the CDR3 is TGTGCCAGCAGCCCAGGACAGGCCCTCCCTTATGGCTACACCTTC. This gives the protein CASSPGQALPYGYTF. The chain uses TRBV7-9 and TRBJ1-2, with 7 bases matching TRBD1. The CDR3 sequence is 15 residues long. After removal of 5 bases from V and 5 bases from J, the junction contained 11 bases not matched to a gene. Germline CDR1 is SEHNR and CDR2 is FQNEAQ (reference sequence).

This clone showed up just once. V is TRBV7-9 and J is TRBJ2-2, with TRBD1 as a possible D gene (5 bases). The CDR3 has 19 amino acids. Germline values: CDR1 SEHNR, CDR2 FQNEAQ (reference sequence). Trimming took 1 base from V and 5 from J, leaving 23 bases between them. In DNA form, the CDR3 reads TGTGCCAGCAGCTTAGGCAGATTCAAGGGGAAGCCACAAACCGGGGAGCTGTTTTTT. Protein sequence: CASSLGRFKGKPQTGELFF. Full variable domain (rest looked up from reference TRBV7-9 and TRBJ2-2): DTGVSQNPRHKITKRGQNVTFRCDPISEHNRLYWYRQTLGQGPEFLTYFQNEAQLEKSRLLSDRFSAERPKGSFSTLEIQRTEQGDSAMYLCASSLGRFKGKPQTGELFFGEGSRLTVL.

The chain links TRBV27 to TRBJ2-1; tentative D call: TRBD2 (6 bases). This CDR3 contains 15 residues. The germline CDR1 and CDR2 sequences are MNHEY and SMNVEV (reference sequence). V shed 2 bases and J shed 4 bases, with 12 bases lying between them. The CDR3 is CASSLRGGVYNEQFF. CDR3 nucleotide sequence: TGTGCCAGCAGTTTACGGGGCGGGGTGTACAATGAGCAGTTCTTC.

The chain combines TRBV2 with TRBJ2-7, with a possible D match to TRBD1 (5 bases). This CDR3 has 12 residues. Deletions cut 4 bases from V and 2 bases from J, with 6 bases between. The V gene's germline CDR1 is SNHLY and CDR2 FYNNEI. The CDR3 coding sequence is TGTGCCAGCAGTGTCAGGGCCTACGAGCAGTACTTC. Encoded protein: CASSVRAYEQYF.

V gene TRBV6-1 combines with J gene TRBJ1-4; D unresolved. The CDR3 covers 13 residues. The germline V gene encodes CDR1 MNHNS and CDR2 SASEGT. The CDR3 protein is CATRGATNEKLFF. The CDR3, as DNA: TGTGCTACTCGAGGAGCAACTAATGAAAAACTGTTTTTT.

The chain employs TRBV7-3 and TRBJ2-3; D may be TRBD1 (5 bases). Looked up from germline, CDR1 is SGHTA and CDR2 is FQGTGA. The CDR3 spans 15 residues. V lost 5 bases and J lost 4, with 16 bases in between. The CDR3 reads CASSPRPVQADTQYF. CDR3 bases: TGTGCCAGCAGCCCCCGTCCTGTACAGGCAGATACGCAGTATTTT.

This chain's CDR3 is CASSRGGENYGYTF. The CDR3 nucleotides read TGCGCCAGCAGTCGCGGCGGGGAGAACTATGGCTACACCTTC. The chain combines TRBV5-1 with TRBJ1-2; D remains ambiguous. Trimming cost V 5 bases and J 2 bases, with 13 bases left between them. There are 14 residues in the CDR3. The germline gives CDR1 SGHRS, CDR2 YFSETQ.